This T cell receptor beta chain originates from a study of T cells after yellow fever vaccination. A few counts support this clonotype. TCRdb independently ran MiXCR on the 5' RACE reads; one entry per CDR3 protein. Of about 85,000 distinct CDR3 sequences listed, 13% were seen once; the top ten hold around 23%. Trimming took off 1 base at V and 7 bases at J, with 13 bases between the two ends. Germline V gives CDR1 MGHRA, CDR2 YSYEKL. The CDR3 consists of 14 residues. Sequenced here: CD8+ T cells not binding an NS4B(214-222) dextramer, sorted from PBMCs, sampled approximately 22 days after the first yellow fever vaccination. The chain links TRBV4-1 to TRBJ1-1; a possible D gene is TRBD1 (5 bases). The TCR originated in a man aged 18 to 30 who received the YFV17D yellow fever vaccine. The CDR3 sequence is CASSQVEGRDEAFF. Here the CDR3 DNA reads TGCGCCAGCAGCCAAGTTGAGGGGAGGGATGAAGCTTTCTTT.